The 7 T cell receptor beta chains below all came from one sample that was sequenced in a study of T cell responses to AZD1222 COVID-19 vaccine. Using immunoSEQ multiplex PCR, the repertoire was profiled, and TCRdb retains in-frame clones only, with some absent. The sample includes some 130,000 clones, approximately 83% of them seen just once. The specimen comprised peripheral blood, sampled on day 0 of AZD1222 vaccination. The receptors were sampled from an adult in good health.

This clone was recorded once. The gene calls are TRBV12-1 and TRBJ2-7; the D call TRBD2 from the table was never checked on the DNA. TRBV12-1 is listed as a pseudogene. The CDR3 is 15 amino acids. This CDR3 reads CASSPGWAGGYEQYF. The CDR3 nucleotides are TGTGCCAGCAGCCCCGGGTGGGCGGGGGGCTACGAGCAGTACTTC.

The V and J genes are TRBV27 and TRBJ2-2; 10 bases agree with TRBD1. V trimming: 5 bases; J trimming: 6 bases; junction bases outside the gene matches: 9. Germline assignment: CDR1 MNHEY and CDR2 SMNVEV (reference sequence). This CDR3 region has 16 residues. CDR3 loop: CASSLTGQGYPGELFF. CDR3 coding DNA: TGTGCCAGCAGTCTTACGGGACAGGGGTATCCCGGGGAGCTGTTTTTT.

This chain connects TRBV18 to TRBJ2-5; a possible D gene is TRBD1 (5 bases). Germline V gives CDR1 KGHSH, CDR2 LQKENI. The CDR3 length is 16 residues. V was cut by 0 bases and J by 5 bases, with 16 bases left in between. CDR3 protein: CASSPPGRLNGETQYF. The CDR3 coding sequence is TGTGCCAGCTCACCACCGGGGCGCCTGAACGGGGAGACCCAGTACTTC. The complete variable domain, with remaining parts taken from reference TRBV18 and TRBJ2-5, reads NAGVMQNPRHLVRRRGQEARLRCSPMKGHSHVYWYRQLPEEGLKFMVYLQKENIIDESGMPKERFSAEFPKEGPSILRIQQVVRGDSAAYFCASSPPGRLNGETQYFGPGTRLLVL.

The chain has TRBV27 and TRBJ2-7, with D possibly TRBD1 on 5 matching bases. This CDR3 is 13 amino acids long. Trimming pared 5 bases from V and 4 bases from J, leaving 12 bases between. Germline values: CDR1 MNHEY, CDR2 SMNVEV (reference sequence). The CDR3: CASSARASYEQYF. The CDR3 DNA reads TGTGCCAGCAGTGCCAGGGCCTCTTACGAGCAGTACTTC.

The chain links TRBV18 to TRBJ2-3; 10 nucleotides line up with TRBD2. From germline, CDR1 is KGHSH and CDR2 LQKENI. The CDR3 covers 16 residues. Trimming took 7 bases from V and 4 from J; bases not matched to a gene: 11. The CDR3 DNA sequence: TGTGCCAGCTTAACCAGGTCTAGCGGGAGACCAGATACGCAGTATTTT. It yields the protein CASLTRSSGRPDTQYF.

The chain carries TRBV7-3 and TRBJ2-2; tentative D call: TRBD1 (5 bases). Germline CDR1 and CDR2: SGHTA and FQGTGA. V lost 2 bases to trimming and J lost 2 bases, with 12 bases between them. The CDR3 totals 16 residues. The CDR3 nucleotides are TGTGCCAGCAGCTTAGGGGCCGGTTCCAACACCGGGGAGCTGTTTTTT. Amino acids: CASSLGAGSNTGELFF.

This clone turned up a few times. The chain is built from TRBV9 and TRBJ2-1; 7 nucleotides match TRBD2. J gave up 11 bases and V 2 bases, and 4 bases lay outside the gene matches. The CDR3 has 12 amino acids. Per the germline V gene, CDR1 is SGDLS and CDR2 is YYNGEE. The CDR3 sequence is CASSVQTSKQFF. The CDR3 DNA sequence: TGTGCCAGCAGCGTCCAGACTAGCAAGCAGTTCTTC.